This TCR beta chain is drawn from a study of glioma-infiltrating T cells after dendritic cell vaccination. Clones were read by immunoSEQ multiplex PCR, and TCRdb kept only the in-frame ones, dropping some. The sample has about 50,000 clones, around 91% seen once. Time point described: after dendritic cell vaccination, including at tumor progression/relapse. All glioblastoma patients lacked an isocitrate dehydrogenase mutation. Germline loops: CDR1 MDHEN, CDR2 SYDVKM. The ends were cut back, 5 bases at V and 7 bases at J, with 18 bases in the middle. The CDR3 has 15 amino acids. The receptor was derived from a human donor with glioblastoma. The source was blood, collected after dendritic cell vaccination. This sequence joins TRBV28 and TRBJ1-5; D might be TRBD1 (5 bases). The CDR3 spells CASSPGNPRVQPQHF. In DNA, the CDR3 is TGTGCCAGCAGTCCAGGGAACCCAAGGGTGCAGCCCCAGCATTTT. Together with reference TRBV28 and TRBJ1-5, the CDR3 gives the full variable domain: DVKVTQSSRYLVKRTGEKVFLECVQDMDHENMFWYRQDPGLGLRLIYFSYDVKMKEKGDIPEGYSVSREKKERFSLILESASTNQTSMYLCASSPGNPRVQPQHFGDGTRLSIL.